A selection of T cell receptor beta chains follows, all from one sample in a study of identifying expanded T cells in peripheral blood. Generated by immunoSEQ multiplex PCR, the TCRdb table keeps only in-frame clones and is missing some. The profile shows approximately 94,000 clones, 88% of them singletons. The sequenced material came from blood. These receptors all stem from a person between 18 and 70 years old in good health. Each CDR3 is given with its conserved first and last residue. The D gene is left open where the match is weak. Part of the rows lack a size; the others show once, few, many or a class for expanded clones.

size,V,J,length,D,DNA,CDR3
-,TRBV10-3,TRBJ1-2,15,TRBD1,TGTGCCATCAGTGAACGGGATGAGACAGGGACTGGCTACACCTTC,CAISERDETGTGYTF
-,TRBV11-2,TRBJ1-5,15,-,TGCGCCAGCAGCTTAGGTGAGGGGCCCCATCAGCCCCAGCATTTT,CASSLGEGPHQPQHF
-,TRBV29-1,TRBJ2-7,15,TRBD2,TGCAGCGTTGAACTAAGCGGGAGACCCCAGTACGAGCAGTACTTC,CSVELSGRPQYEQYF
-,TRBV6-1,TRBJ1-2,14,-,TGTGCCAGCAGCTCGCGAATCGGGATCTATGGCTACACCTTC,CASSSRIGIYGYTF
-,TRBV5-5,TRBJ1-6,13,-,TGTGCCAGCAGCTCGAAGGGCCCCGGGGCCCTCCACTTT,CASSSKGPGALHF
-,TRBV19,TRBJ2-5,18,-,TGTGCCAGTAGCCAGGAGGGGGCCGGGAGGGTCCGAAAAGAGACCCAGTACTTC,CASSQEGAGRVRKETQYF
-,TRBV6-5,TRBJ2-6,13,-,TGTGTCAGCAGGGCGCCGGAGGCCAACGTCCTGACTTTC,CVSRAPEANVLTF
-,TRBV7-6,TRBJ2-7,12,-,TGTGCCAGCAGTATGGGGGCAGGAGAGCAGTACTTC,CASSMGAGEQYF
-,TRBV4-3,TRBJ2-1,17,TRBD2,TGCGCCAGCAGCCATCGAAGCGGCCTAGCGGATTACAATGAGCAGTTCTTC,CASSHRSGLADYNEQFF
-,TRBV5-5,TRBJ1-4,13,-,TGTGCCAGCAGCTTTACAGAGAATGAAAAACTGTTTTTT,CASSFTENEKLFF
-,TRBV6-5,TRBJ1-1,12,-,TGTGCCAGCTTGACACAGGGAACTGAAGCTTTCTTT,CASLTQGTEAFF
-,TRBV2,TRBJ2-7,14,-,TGTGCCAGCCGTGCGGGGACAGTAACCTACGAGCAGTACTTC,CASRAGTVTYEQYF
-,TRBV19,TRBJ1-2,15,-,TGTGCCAGTAGTATAGTCGGGGAGGCTGAGCACGGCTACACCTTC,CASSIVGEAEHGYTF
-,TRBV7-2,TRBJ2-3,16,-,TGTGCCAGCAGCTTGCTAGTGAGCGGGCTCACAGATACGCAGTATTTT,CASSLLVSGLTDTQYF
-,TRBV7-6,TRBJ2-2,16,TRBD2,TGTGCCAGCAGCCCGCAACTAGCGGGAGGGATCGGGGAGCTGTTTTTT,CASSPQLAGGIGELFF
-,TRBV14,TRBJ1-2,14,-,TGTGCCAGCAGCCAAGCTCTACGGGGTCGCGGCTACACCTTC,CASSQALRGRGYTF
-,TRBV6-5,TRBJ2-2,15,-,TGTGCCAGCAGTTACTCGACCGGGAACACCGGGGAGCTGTTTTTT,CASSYSTGNTGELFF
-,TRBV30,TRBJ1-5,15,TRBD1,TGTGCCTGGAGTGGGGGGACAGCGATAAATCAGCCCCAGCATTTT,CAWSGGTAINQPQHF
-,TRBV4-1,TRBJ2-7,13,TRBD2,TGCGCCAGCAGCCGCTACGATAGCGGGCGGCAGTACTTC,CASSRYDSGRQYF
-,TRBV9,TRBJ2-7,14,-,TGTGCCAGCAGCGGGAGGGACTCCCCCTACGAGCAGTACTTC,CASSGRDSPYEQYF
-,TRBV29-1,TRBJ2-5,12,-,TGCAGCGTTGATCGGGGCAGGGAGACCCAGTACTTC,CSVDRGRETQYF
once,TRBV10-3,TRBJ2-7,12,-,TGTGCCATCAGTTTACAGGGAAACGAGCAGTACTTC,CAISLQGNEQYF
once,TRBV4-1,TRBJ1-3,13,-,TGCGCCAGCAGCCGAGGGTCAGGAAACACCATATATTTT,CASSRGSGNTIYF
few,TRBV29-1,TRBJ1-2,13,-,TGCAGCGTTGGTGGCGGGCAGGGCTATGGCTACACCTTC,CSVGGGQGYGYTF
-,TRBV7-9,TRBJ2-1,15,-,TGTGCCAGCAGCTTGCGCGGTAGCTCCTACAATGAGCAGTTCTTC,CASSLRGSSYNEQFF
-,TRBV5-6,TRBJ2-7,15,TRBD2,TGTGCCAGCAGCTTGGGGCTAGCGGCCTCCTACGAGCAGTACTTC,CASSLGLAASYEQYF
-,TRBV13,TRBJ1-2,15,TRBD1,TGTGCCAGCAGCTTTAGTAAAGGGGGCACCTATGGCTACACCTTC,CASSFSKGGTYGYTF
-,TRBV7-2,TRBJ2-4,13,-,TGTGCCAGCAGCTTAGGTCAAGGTCGCATTCAGTACTTC,CASSLGQGRIQYF
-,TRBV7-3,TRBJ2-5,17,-,TGTGCCAGCAGCCGACACGCCCTGAGCCCGGGGCAAGAGACCCAGTACTTC,CASSRHALSPGQETQYF
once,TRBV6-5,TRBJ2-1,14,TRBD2,TGTGCCAGCAGTTACGGTTCTAGCGGGAATGAGCAGTTCTTC,CASSYGSSGNEQFF
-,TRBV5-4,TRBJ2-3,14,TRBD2,TGTGCCAGCAGCTTAAGCGGGGGGGAGGATACGCAGTATTTT,CASSLSGGEDTQYF
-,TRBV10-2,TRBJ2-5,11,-,TGCGCCAGCACAGGGGAAGAGACCCAGTACTTC,CASTGEETQYF
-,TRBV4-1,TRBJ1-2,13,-,TGCGCCAGCAGCCTCAACAGTAACTATGGCTACACCTTC,CASSLNSNYGYTF
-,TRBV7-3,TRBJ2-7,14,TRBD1,TGTGCCAGCAGCTTCGACAGGGACTCCTACGAGCAGTACTTC,CASSFDRDSYEQYF
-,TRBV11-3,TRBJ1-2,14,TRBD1,TGTGCCAGCAGCTCAGGGGGACAGCACTATGGCTACACCTTC,CASSSGGQHYGYTF
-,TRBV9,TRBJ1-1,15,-,TGTGCCAGCAGCGTAGGCGGGTCAATTGCCTCTGAAGCTTTCTTT,CASSVGGSIASEAFF
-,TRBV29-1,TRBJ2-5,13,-,TGCAGCGTTGACAGTGGATTAGGAGAGACCCAGTACTTC,CSVDSGLGETQYF
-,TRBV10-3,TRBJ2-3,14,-,TGTGCCATCACCCCCAGAGAGAGCACAGATACGCAGTATTTT,CAITPRESTDTQYF
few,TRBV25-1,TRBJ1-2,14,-,TGTGCCAGCACTATCGGCAGGGGCCTCTATGGCTACACCTTC,CASTIGRGLYGYTF
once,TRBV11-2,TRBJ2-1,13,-,TGTGCCAGCAGGGAGCTTACCTACAATGAGCAGTTCTTC,CASRELTYNEQFF
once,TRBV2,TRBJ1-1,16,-,TGTGCCAGCAGCCACCGGGACACAGGGTGGGACACTGAAGCTTTCTTT,CASSHRDTGWDTEAFF
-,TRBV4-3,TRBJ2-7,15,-,TGCGCCAGCAGCCAAGTGATTTCCCAGCGCTACGAGCAGTACTTC,CASSQVISQRYEQYF
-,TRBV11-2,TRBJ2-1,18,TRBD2,TGTGCCAGCAGCTTAGTAAGGACTAGCGGGAGGAGGCACAATGAGCAGTTCTTC,CASSLVRTSGRRHNEQFF
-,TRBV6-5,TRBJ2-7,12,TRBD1,TGTGCCAGCAGTCAGGGGGCACACGAGCAGTACTTC,CASSQGAHEQYF
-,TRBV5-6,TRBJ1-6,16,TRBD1,TGTGCCAGCAGCGCGGGACAGGGATCCTATAATTCACCCCTCCACTTT,CASSAGQGSYNSPLHF
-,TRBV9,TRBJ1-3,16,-,TGTGCCAGCAGCCCTACCCCCAGCTACTCTGGAAACACCATATATTTT,CASSPTPSYSGNTIYF
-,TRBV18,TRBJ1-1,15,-,TGTGCCAGCTCACCATTCGGGACCAGCAACACTGAAGCTTTCTTT,CASSPFGTSNTEAFF
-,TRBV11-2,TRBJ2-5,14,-,TGTGCCAGCAGCTTAGAGCCCCTAACGGAGACCCAGTACTTC,CASSLEPLTETQYF
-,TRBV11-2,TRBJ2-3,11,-,TGTGCCAGCAGCTGGACAGATACGCAGTATTTT,CASSWTDTQYF
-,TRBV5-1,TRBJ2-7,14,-,TGCGCCAGCAGCCTGGGGGCAGGGAACGACGAGCAGTACTTC,CASSLGAGNDEQYF
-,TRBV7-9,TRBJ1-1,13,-,TGTGCCAGCAGCCCCACCCGGAGGCTCGAAGCTTTCTTT,CASSPTRRLEAFF
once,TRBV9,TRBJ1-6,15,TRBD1,TGTGCCAGCAGTGCAGGGGGGGGCGGAAATTCACCCCTCCACTTT,CASSAGGGGNSPLHF
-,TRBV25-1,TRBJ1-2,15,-,TGTGCCAGCAGTGAATCCGGGGGAAGAGGTTATGGCTACACCTTC,CASSESGGRGYGYTF
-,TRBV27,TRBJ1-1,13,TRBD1,TGTGCCAGCAGTTACGGCCAGGGGGCTGAAGCTTTCTTT,CASSYGQGAEAFF
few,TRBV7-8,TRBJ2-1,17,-,TGTGCCAGCAGCTTCACCAGTCTGTCTACCACCTACAATGAGCAGTTCTTC,CASSFTSLSTTYNEQFF
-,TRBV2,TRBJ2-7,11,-,TGTGCCAGCAGTGATGCAGGCGAGCAGTACTTC,CASSDAGEQYF
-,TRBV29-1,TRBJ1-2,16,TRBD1,TGCAGCGTGCGAGACCCGGGACAGGGTATCAACTATGGCTACACCTTC,CSVRDPGQGINYGYTF
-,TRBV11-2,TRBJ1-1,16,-,TGTGCCAGCAGACCCCCGGGGCGAGGGTCGGGGACTGAAGCTTTCTTT,CASRPPGRGSGTEAFF
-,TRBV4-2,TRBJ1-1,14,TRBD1,TGTGCCAGCAGCCAACCGGGACAGGAGAGTGAAGCTTTCTTT,CASSQPGQESEAFF
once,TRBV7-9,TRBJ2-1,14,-,TGTGCCAGCAGCGTCACAGGGATCTACAATGAGCAGTTCTTC,CASSVTGIYNEQFF